This TCR beta chain emerged from a study of T cell responses to AZD1222 COVID-19 vaccine. Broader study findings: After two AZD1222 doses, spike-specific TCR breadth and depth rose versus day 0. There were repertoire samples only from the period after the peak T cell response.

This clone was counted a few times. The antigen remains unidentified. Libraries were prepared by immunoSEQ multiplex PCR; TCRdb keeps only in-frame clonotypes and omits some of them. The sample records just under 150,000 clones, roughly 86% being singletons. Trimming removed 2 bases from V and 9 bases from J; junction bases left unmatched: 9. This CDR3 is 15 amino acids long. Germline V gene sequence: CDR1 SEHNR, CDR2 FQNEAQ (reference sequence). This receptor was identified in an adult who received the MenACWY meningococcal vaccine as a control. Sequencing used peripheral blood, obtained 28 days after the second dose of the MenACWY control vaccine. The V gene is TRBV7-9, the J gene TRBJ2-1, with 8 bases that match TRBD2. The CDR3 reads CASSLTAAGVVEQFF. The CDR3 DNA reads as TGTGCCAGCAGCTTAACGGCAGCGGGAGTGGTTGAGCAGTTCTTC.